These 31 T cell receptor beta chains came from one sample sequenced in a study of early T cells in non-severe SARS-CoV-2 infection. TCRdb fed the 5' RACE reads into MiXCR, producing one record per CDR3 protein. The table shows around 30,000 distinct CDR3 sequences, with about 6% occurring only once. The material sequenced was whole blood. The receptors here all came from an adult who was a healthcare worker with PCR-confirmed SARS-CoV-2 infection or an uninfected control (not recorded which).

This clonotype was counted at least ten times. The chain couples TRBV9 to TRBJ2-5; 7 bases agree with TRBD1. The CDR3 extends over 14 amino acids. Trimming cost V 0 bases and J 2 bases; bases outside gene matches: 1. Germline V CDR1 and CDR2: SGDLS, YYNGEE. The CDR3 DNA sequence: TGTGCCAGCAGCGTAGGGGACAGTCAAGAGACCCAGTACTTC. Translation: CASSVGDSQETQYF.

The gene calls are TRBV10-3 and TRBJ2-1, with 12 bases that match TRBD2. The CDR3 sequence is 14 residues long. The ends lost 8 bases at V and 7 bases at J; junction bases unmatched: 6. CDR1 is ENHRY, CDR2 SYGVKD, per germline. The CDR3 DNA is TGTGCCATCCTGGCTAGCGGGGGGGCGAATGAGCAGTTCTTC. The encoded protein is CAILASGGANEQFF.

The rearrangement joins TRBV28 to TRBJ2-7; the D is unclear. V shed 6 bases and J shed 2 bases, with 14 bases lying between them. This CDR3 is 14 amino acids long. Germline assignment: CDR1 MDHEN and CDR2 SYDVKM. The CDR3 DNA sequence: TGTGCCAGCAGCACCGCAGCCGCCACCTACGAGCAGTACTTC. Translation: CASSTAAATYEQYF.

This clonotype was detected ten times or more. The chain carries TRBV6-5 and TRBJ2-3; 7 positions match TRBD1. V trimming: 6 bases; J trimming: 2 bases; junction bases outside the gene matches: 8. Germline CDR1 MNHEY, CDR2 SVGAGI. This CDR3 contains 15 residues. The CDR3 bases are TGTGCCAGCAGGAACAGACAGGGCTTCACAGATACGCAGTATTTT. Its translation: CASRNRQGFTDTQYF.

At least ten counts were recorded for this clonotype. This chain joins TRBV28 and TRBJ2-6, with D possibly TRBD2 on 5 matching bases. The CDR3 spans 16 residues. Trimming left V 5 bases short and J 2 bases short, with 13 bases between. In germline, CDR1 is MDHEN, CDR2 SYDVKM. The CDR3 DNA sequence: TGTGCCAGCAGTCGGTCGGGGATCACTGGGGCCAACGTCCTGACTTTC. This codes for CASSRSGITGANVLTF.

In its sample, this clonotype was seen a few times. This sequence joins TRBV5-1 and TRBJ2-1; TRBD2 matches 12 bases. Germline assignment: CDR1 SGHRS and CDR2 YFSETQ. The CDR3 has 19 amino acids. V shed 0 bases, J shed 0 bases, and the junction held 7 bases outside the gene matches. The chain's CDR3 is CASSLETSGGPSSYNEQFF. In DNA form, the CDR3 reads TGCGCCAGCAGCTTGGAGACTAGCGGGGGTCCTAGCTCCTACAATGAGCAGTTCTTC.

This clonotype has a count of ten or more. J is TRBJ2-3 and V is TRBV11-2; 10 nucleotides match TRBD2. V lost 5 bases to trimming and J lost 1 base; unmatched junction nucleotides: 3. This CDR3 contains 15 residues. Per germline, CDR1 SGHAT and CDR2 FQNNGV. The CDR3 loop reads CASSALAGGTDTQYF. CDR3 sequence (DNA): TGTGCCAGCAGCGCCCTAGCGGGGGGCACAGATACGCAGTATTTT. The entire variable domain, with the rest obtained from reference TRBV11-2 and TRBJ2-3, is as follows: EAGVAQSPRYKIIEKRQSVAFWCNPISGHATLYWYQQILGQGPKLLIQFQNNGVVDDSQLPKDRFSAERLKGVDSTLKIQPAKLEDSAVYLCASSALAGGTDTQYFGPGTRLTVL.

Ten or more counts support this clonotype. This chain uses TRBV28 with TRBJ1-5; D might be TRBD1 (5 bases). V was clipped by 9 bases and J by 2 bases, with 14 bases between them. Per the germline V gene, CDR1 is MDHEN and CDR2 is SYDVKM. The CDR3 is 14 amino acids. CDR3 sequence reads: CASQGGDGNQPQHF. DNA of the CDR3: TGTGCCAGTCAGGGTGGGGATGGCAATCAGCCCCAGCATTTT.

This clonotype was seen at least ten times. CDR3 nucleotides: TGTGCCAGTAGTACCCCGGACAGGGGCTTATATCAGCCCCAGCATTTT. Encoded protein: CASSTPDRGLYQPQHF. The chain carries TRBV19 and TRBJ1-5, with TRBD1 matching 9 bases. V lost 4 bases and J lost 5; bases outside the gene matches: 9. In germline, CDR1 is LNHDA, CDR2 SQIVND (reference sequence). CDR3 length: 16 residues.

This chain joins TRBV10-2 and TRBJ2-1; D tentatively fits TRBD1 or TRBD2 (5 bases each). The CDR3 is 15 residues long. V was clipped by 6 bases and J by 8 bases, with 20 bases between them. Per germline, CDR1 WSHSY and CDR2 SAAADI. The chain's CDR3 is CASRPTSGTVDEQFF. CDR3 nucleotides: TGCGCCAGCAGGCCCACCTCCGGGACGGTAGATGAGCAGTTCTTC.

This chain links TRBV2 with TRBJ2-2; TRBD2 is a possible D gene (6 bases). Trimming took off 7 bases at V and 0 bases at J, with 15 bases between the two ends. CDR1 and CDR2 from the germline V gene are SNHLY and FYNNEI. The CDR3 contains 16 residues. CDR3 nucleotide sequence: TGTGCCAGCACGCCGGCGGGACCCGCGAACACCGGGGAGCTGTTTTTT. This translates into CASTPAGPANTGELFF.

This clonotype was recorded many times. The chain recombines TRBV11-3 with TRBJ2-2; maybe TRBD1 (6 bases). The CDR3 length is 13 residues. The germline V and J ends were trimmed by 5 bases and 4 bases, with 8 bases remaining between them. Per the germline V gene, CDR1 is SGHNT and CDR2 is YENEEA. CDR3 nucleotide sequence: TGTGCCAGCAGCCGGACAGTCACCGGGGAGCTGTTTTTT. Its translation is CASSRTVTGELFF.

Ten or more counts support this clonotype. The CDR3: CASSSSGMETQYF. CDR3 nucleotide sequence: TGTGCCAGCAGCTCGTCAGGGATGGAGACCCAGTACTTC. This sequence joins TRBV11-2 and TRBJ2-5, with D possibly matching TRBD1 (5 bases). CDR3 length: 13 residues. The germline CDR1 and CDR2 sequences are SGHAT and FQNNGV. Deletions cut 4 bases from V and 5 bases from J, with 11 bases between.

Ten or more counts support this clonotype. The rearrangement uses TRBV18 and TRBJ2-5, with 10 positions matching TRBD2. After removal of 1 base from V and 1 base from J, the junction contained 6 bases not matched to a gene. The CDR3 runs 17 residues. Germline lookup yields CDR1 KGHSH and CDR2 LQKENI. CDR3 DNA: TGTGCCAGCTCACCACTAGCGGGGGGACAAACCCAAGAGACCCAGTACTTC. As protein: CASSPLAGGQTQETQYF.

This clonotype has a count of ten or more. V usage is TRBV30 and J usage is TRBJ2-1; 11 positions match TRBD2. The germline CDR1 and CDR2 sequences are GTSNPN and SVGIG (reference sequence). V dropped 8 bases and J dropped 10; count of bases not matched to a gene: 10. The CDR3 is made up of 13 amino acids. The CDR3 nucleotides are TGTGCCGGTAGCGGGGGGGCCGATTACGAGCAGTTCTTC. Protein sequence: CAGSGGADYEQFF.

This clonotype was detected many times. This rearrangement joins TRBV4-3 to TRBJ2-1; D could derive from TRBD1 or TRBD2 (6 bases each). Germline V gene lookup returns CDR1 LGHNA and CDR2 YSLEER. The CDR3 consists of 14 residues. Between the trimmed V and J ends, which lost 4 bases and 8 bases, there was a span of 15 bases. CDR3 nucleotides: TGCGCCAGCAGCCGAATACGGGGGCGGGATGAGCAGTTCTTC. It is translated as CASSRIRGRDEQFF.

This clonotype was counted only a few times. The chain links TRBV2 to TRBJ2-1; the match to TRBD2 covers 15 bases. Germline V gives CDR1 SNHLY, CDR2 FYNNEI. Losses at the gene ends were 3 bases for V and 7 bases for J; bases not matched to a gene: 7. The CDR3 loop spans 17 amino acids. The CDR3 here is CASSDGLAGGPRNEQFF. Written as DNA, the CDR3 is TGTGCCAGCAGTGATGGACTAGCGGGGGGGCCTCGGAATGAGCAGTTCTTC.

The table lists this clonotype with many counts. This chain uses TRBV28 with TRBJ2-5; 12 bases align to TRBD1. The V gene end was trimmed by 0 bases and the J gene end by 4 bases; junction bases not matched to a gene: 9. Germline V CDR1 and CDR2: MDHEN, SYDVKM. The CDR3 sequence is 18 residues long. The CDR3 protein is CASSLWEGQGANGETQYF. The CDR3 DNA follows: TGTGCCAGCAGTTTATGGGAGGGACAGGGGGCAAACGGAGAGACCCAGTACTTC.

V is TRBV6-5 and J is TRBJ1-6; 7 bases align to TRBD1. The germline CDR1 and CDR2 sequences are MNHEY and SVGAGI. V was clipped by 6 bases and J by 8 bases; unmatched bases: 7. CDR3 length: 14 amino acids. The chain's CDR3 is CASREQGSYSPLHF. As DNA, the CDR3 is TGTGCCAGCAGGGAACAGGGGTCGTATTCACCCCTCCACTTT.

The CDR3 coding sequence is TGTGCCAGCAGGCCAGGGATGGCAAATCAGCCCCAGCATTTT. Its translation is CASRPGMANQPQHF. The chain has TRBV27 and TRBJ1-5, with TRBD1 as a possible D gene (5 bases). The V gene lost 6 bases and the J gene lost 4 bases, with 13 bases spanning the gap. The CDR3 is made up of 14 amino acids. Germline V CDR1 and CDR2: MNHEY, SMNVEV (reference sequence).

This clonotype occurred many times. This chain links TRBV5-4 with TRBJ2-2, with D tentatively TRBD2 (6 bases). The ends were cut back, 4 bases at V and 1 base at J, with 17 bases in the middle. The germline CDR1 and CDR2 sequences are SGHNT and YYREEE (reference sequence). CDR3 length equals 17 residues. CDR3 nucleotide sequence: TGTGCCAGCAGCCCCCCCGGGGGACCGATGAACACCGGGGAGCTGTTTTTT. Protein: CASSPPGGPMNTGELFF. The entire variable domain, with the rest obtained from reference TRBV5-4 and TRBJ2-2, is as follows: ETGVTQSPTHLIKTRGQQVTLRCSSQSGHNTVSWYQQALGQGPQFIFQYYREEENGRGNFPPRFSGLQFPNYSSELNVNALELDDSALYLCASSPPGGPMNTGELFFGEGSRLTVL.

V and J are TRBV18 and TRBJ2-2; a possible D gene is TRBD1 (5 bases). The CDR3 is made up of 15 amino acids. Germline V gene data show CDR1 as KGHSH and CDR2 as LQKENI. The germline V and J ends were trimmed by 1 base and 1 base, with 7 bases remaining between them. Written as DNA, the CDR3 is TGTGCCAGCTCACCACAAGGGGTGAACACCGGGGAGCTGTTTTTT. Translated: CASSPQGVNTGELFF.

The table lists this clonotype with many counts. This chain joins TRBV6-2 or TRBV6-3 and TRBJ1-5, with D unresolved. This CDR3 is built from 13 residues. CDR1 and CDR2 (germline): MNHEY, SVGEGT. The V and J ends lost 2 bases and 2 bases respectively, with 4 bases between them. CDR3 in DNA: TGTGCCAGCAGTTACACGGGCAATCAGCCCCAGCATTTT. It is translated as CASSYTGNQPQHF.

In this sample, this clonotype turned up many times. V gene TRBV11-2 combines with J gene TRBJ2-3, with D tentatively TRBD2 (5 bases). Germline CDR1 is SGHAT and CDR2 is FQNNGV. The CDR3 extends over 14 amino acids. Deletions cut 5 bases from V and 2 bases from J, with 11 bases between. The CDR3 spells CASSVLAITDTQYF. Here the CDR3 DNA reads TGTGCCAGCAGCGTTCTAGCCATCACAGATACGCAGTATTTT.

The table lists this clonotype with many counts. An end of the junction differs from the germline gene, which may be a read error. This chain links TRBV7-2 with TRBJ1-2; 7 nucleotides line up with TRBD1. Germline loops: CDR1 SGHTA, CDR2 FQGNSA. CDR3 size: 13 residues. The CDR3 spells CASSSRQGIPGDF. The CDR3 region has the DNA TGTGCCAGCAGCTCTCGACAGGGCATCCCAGGAGACTTC. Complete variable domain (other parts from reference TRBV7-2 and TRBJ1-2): GAGVSQSPSNKVTEKGKDVELRCDPISGHTALYWYRQSLGQGLEFLIYFQGNSAPDKSGLPSDRFSAERTGGSVSTLTIQRTQQEDSAVYLCASSSRQGIPGDFGSGTRLTVV.

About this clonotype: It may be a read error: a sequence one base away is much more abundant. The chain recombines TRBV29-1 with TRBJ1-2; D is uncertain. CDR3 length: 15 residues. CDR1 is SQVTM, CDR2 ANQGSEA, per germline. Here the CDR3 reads CSAEGDRVGNYGYTF. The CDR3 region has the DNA TGCAGCGCTGAAGGTGATCGGGTTGGAAACTATGGCTACACCTTC. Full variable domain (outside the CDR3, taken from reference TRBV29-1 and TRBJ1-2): SAVISQKPSRDICQRGTSLTIQCQVDSQVTMMFWYRQQPGQSLTLIATANQGSEATYESGFVIDKFPISRPNLTFSTLTVSNMSPEDSSIYLCSAEGDRVGNYGYTFGSGTRLTVV.

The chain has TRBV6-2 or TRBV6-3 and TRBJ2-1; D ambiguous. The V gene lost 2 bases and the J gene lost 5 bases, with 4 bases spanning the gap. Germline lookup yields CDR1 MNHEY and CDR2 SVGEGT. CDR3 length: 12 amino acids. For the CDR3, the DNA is TGTGCCAGCAGTTACGGGAACAATGAGCAGTTCTTC. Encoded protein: CASSYGNNEQFF.

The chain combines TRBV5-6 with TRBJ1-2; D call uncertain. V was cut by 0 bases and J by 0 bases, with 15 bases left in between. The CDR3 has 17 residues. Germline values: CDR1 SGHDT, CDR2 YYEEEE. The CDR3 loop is CASSLGVSRRTNYGYTF. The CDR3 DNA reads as TGTGCCAGCAGCTTGGGGGTCTCCCGGAGGACTAACTATGGCTACACCTTC.

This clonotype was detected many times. This CDR3 is CATSRDKNEQFF. In nucleotides, the CDR3 is TGTGCCACCAGCAGAGACAAAAATGAGCAGTTCTTC. The chain is built from TRBV15 and TRBJ2-1, with unresolved D. CDR1 LNHNV and CDR2 YYDKDF come from the germline V gene (reference sequence). V lost 0 bases to trimming and J lost 7 bases, with 4 bases between them. The CDR3 consists of 12 residues. Full variable domain (missing parts from reference TRBV15 and TRBJ2-1): DAMVIQNPRYQVTQFGKPVTLSCSQTLNHNVMYWYQQKSSQAPKLLFHYYDKDFNNEADTPDNFQSRRPNTSFCFLDIRSPGLGDTAMYLCATSRDKNEQFFGPGTRLTVL.

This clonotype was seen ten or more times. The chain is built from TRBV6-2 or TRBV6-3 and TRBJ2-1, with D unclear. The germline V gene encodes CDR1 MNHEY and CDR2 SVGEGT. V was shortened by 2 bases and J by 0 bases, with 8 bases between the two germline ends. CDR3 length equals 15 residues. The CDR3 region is CASSYEVGSYNEQFF. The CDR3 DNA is TGTGCCAGCAGTTACGAGGTTGGCTCCTACAATGAGCAGTTCTTC.

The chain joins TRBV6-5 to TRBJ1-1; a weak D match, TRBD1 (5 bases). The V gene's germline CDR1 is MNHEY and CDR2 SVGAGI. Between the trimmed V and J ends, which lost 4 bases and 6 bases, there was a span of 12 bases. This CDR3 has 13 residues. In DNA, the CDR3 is TGTGCCAGCAGTTTCAGGGATAACGCTGAAGCTTTCTTT. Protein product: CASSFRDNAEAFF.